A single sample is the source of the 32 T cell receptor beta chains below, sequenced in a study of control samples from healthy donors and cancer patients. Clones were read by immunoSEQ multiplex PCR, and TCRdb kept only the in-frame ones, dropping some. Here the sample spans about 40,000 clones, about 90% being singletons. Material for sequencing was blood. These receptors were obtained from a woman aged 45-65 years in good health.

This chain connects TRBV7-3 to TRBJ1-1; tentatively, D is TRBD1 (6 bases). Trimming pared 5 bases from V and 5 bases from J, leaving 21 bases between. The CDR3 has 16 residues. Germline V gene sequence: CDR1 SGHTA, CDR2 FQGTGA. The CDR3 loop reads CASSPEGGARKTEAFF. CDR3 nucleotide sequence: TGTGCCAGCAGCCCTGAGGGGGGAGCAAGGAAGACTGAAGCTTTCTTT. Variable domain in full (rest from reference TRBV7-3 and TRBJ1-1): GAGVSQTPSNKVTEKGKYVELRCDPISGHTALYWYRQSLGQGPEFLIYFQGTGAADDSGLPNDRFFAVRPEGSVSTLKIQRTERGDSAVYLCASSPEGGARKTEAFFGQGTRLTVV.

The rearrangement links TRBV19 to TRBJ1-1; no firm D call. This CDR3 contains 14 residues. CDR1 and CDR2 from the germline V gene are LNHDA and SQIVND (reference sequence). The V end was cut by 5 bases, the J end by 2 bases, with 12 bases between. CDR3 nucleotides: TGTGCCAGTAGTCGCCGGGCCATAAACACTGAAGCTTTCTTT. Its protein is CASSRRAINTEAFF.

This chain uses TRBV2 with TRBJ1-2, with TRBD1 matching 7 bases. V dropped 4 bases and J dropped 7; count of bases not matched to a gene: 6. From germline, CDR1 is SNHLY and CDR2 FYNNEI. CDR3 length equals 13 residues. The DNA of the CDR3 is TGTGCCAGCAGTGGAGGGGGCCGGGTTGGCTACACCTTC. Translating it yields CASSGGGRVGYTF.

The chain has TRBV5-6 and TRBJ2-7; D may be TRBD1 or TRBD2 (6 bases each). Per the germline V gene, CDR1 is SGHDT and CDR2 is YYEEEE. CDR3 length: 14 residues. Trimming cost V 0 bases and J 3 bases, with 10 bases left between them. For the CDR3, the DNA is TGTGCCAGCAGCTTGGCGGGGGCCCACTACGAGCAGTACTTC. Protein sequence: CASSLAGAHYEQYF. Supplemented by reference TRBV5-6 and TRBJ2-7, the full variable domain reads DAGVTQSPTHLIKTRGQQVTLRCSPKSGHDTVSWYQQALGQGPQFIFQYYEEEERQRGNFPDRFSGHQFPNYSSELNVNALLLGDSALYLCASSLAGAHYEQYFGPGTRLTVT.

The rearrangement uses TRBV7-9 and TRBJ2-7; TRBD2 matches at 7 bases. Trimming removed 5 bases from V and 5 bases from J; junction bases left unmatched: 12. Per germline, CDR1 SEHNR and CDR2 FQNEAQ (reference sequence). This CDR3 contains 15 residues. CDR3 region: CASSRAGAGNHEQYF. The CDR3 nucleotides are TGTGCCAGCAGCAGAGCCGGAGCGGGGAATCACGAGCAGTACTTC.

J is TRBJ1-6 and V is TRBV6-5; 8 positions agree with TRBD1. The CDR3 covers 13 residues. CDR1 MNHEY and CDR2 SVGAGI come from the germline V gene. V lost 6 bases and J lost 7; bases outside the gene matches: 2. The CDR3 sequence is CASRTGVNSPLHF. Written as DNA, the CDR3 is TGTGCCAGCAGGACAGGGGTGAATTCACCCCTCCACTTT.

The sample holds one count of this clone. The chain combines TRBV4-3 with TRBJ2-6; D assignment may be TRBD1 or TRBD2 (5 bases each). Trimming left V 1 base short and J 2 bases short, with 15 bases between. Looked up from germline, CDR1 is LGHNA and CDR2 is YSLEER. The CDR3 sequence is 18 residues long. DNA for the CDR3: TGCGCCAGCAGCCAAGGGACCTTGGGGGTGGCTGGGGCCAACGTCCTGACTTTC. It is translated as CASSQGTLGVAGANVLTF.

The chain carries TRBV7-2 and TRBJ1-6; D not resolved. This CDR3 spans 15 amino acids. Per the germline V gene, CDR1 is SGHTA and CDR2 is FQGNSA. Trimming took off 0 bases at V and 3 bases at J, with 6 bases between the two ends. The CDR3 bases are TGTGCCAGCAGCTTAGCACAGATCTATAATTCACCCCTCCACTTT. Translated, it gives CASSLAQIYNSPLHF.

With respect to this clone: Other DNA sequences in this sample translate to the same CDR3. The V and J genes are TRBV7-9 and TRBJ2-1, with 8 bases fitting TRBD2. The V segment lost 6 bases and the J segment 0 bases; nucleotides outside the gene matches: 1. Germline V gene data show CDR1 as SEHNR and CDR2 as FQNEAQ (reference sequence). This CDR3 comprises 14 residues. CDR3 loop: CASSLAGSYNEQFF. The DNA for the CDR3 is TGTGCCAGCAGTCTAGCGGGCTCCTACAATGAGCAGTTCTTC.

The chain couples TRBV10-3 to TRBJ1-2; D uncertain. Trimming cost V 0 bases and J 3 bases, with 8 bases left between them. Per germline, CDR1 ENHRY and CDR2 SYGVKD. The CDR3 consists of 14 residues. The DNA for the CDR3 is TGTGCCATCAGTGAGTCGGCAGCATACTATGGCTACACCTTC. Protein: CAISESAAYYGYTF.

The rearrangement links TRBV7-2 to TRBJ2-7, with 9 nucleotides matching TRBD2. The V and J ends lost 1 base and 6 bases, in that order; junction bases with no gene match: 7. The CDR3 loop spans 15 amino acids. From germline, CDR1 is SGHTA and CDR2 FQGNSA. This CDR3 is CASSLGVSSGTEQYF. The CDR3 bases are TGTGCCAGCAGCTTAGGAGTTTCTAGCGGGACCGAGCAGTACTTC.

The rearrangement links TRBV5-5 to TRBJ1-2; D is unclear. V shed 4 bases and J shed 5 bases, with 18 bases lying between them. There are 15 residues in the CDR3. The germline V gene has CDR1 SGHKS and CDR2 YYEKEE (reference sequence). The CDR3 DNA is TGTGCCAGCAGCCCCGACGCGAGTTCACGGTATGGCTACACCTTC. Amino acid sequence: CASSPDASSRYGYTF.

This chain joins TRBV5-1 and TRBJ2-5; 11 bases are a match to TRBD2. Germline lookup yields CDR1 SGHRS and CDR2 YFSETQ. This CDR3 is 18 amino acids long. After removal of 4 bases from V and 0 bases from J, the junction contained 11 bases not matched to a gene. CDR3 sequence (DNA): TGCGCCAGCAGCCTCCGGGGTAGCGGGGGGGTGTACCAAGAGACCCAGTACTTC. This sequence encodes CASSLRGSGGVYQETQYF.

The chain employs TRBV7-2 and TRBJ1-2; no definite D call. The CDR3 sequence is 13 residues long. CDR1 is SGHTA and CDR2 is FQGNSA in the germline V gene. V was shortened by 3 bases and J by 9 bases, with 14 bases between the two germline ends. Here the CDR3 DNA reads TGTGCCAGCAGCTTGAGTAGTACTAATAGCTACACCTTC. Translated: CASSLSSTNSYTF.

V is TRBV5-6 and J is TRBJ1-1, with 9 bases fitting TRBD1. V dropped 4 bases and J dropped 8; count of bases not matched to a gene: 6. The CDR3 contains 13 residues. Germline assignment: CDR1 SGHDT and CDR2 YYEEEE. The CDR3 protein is CASSVIQGAEAFF. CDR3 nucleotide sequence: TGTGCCAGCAGCGTTATACAGGGGGCGGAAGCTTTCTTT.

Here the CDR3 reads CASSFSPGHATGELFF. The CDR3 DNA is TGTGCCAGCAGCTTTTCGCCGGGACACGCCACCGGGGAGCTGTTTTTT. The J gene is TRBJ2-2, the V gene TRBV11-1, with D maybe TRBD1 (6 bases). The CDR3 extends over 16 amino acids. In germline, CDR1 is SGHAT, CDR2 FQDESV (reference sequence). Trimming left V 3 bases short and J 4 bases short, with 15 bases between.

In nucleotides, the CDR3 is TGCAGCGTTGAGTCGGACAGGAGATTTAACTATGGCTACACCTTC. It yields the protein CSVESDRRFNYGYTF. The chain is built from TRBV29-1 and TRBJ1-2, with 7 bases fitting TRBD1. V lost 3 bases to trimming and J lost 1 base; unmatched junction nucleotides: 8. Germline CDR1 is SQVTM and CDR2 is ANQGSEA. This CDR3 is 15 amino acids long. The whole variable domain, remainder taken from reference TRBV29-1 and TRBJ1-2, is SAVISQKPSRDICQRGTSLTIQCQVDSQVTMMFWYRQQPGQSLTLIATANQGSEATYESGFVIDKFPISRPNLTFSTLTVSNMSPEDSSIYLCSVESDRRFNYGYTFGSGTRLTVV.

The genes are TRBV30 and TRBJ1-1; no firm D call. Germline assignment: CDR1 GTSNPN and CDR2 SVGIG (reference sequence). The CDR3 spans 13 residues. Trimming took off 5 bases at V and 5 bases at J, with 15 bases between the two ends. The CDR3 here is CAWSRTLGTEAFF. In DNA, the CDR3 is TGTGCCTGGTCTAGGACCTTGGGGACTGAAGCTTTCTTT.

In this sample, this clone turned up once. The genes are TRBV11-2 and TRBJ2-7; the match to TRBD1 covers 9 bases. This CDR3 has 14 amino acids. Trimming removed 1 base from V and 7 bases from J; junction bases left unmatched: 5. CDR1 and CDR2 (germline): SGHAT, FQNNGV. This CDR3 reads CASSLGTGVEEQYF. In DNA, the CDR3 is TGTGCCAGCAGCTTAGGGACAGGGGTGGAAGAGCAGTACTTC.

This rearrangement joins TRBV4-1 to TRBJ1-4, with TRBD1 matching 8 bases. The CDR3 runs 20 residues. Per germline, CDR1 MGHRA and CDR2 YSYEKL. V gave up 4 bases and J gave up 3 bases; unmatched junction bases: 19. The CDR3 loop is CASSPPPDRVRRDANEKLFF. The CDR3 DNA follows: TGCGCCAGCAGCCCTCCCCCGGACAGGGTGCGGAGGGACGCTAATGAAAAACTGTTTTTT.

CDR3 sequence (DNA): TGTGCCAGCAGCTTGTCCGTGGGCACAGATACGCAGTATTTT. Translated: CASSLSVGTDTQYF. The J gene is TRBJ2-3, the V gene TRBV5-6; D is uncertain. The CDR3 is made up of 14 amino acids. Germline values: CDR1 SGHDT, CDR2 YYEEEE. V dropped 1 base and J dropped 1 base, with 7 bases sitting between them.

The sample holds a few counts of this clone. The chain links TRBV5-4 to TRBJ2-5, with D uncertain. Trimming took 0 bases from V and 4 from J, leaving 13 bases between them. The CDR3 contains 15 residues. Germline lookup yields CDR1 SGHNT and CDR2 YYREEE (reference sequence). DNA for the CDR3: TGTGCCAGCAGCTTGGGATCAGATAGAGTAGAGACCCAGTACTTC. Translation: CASSLGSDRVETQYF.

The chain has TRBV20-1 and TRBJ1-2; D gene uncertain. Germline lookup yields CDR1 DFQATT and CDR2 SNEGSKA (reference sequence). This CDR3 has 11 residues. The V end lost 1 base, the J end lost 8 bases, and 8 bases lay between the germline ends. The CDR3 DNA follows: TGCAGTGCTAGAGTGAATCGGGGCTACACCTTC. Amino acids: CSARVNRGYTF.

The CDR3 loop is CATAESRVQPQHF. As DNA, the CDR3 is TGTGCCACCGCCGAATCGAGGGTTCAGCCCCAGCATTTT. The J gene is TRBJ1-5, the V gene TRBV6-5; D not certain. CDR3 length: 13 residues. V dropped 10 bases and J dropped 6 bases, with 16 bases sitting between them. The germline gives CDR1 MNHEY, CDR2 SVGAGI.

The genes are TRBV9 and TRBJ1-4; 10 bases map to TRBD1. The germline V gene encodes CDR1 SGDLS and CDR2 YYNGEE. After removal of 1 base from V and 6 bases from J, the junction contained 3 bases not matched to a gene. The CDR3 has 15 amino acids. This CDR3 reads CASSVTTGGYEKLFF. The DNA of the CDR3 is TGTGCCAGCAGCGTAACGACAGGGGGCTATGAAAAACTGTTTTTT.

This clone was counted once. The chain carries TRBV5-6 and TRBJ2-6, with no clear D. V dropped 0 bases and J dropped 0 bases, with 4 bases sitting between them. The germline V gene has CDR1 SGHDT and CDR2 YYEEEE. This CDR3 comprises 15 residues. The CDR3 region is CASSLGVSGANVLTF. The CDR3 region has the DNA TGTGCCAGCAGCTTGGGGGTCTCTGGGGCCAACGTCCTGACTTTC.

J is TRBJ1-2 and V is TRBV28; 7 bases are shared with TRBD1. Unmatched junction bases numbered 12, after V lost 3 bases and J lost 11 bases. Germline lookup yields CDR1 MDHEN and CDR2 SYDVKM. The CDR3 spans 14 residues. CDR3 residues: CASSLSAGRGGYTF. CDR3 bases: TGTGCCAGCAGTTTGTCGGCCGGCAGGGGGGGTTACACCTTC.

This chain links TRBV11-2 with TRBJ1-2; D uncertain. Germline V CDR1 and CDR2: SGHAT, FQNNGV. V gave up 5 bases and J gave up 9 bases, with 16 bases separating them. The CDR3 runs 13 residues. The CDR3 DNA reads TGTGCCAGCAGCCCCTACTACATCCGAAGCTACACCTTC. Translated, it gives CASSPYYIRSYTF.

The CDR3 spells CASRGSLWAFF. The CDR3 DNA reads TGTGCCAGCAGGGGGAGCCTGTGGGCTTTCTTT. The gene calls are TRBV3-1 (or the pseudogene TRBV3-2) and TRBJ1-1; D ambiguous. Germline-derived CDR1 and CDR2 are LGHDT and YNNKEL (reference sequence). The V and J ends lost 6 bases and 11 bases respectively, with 13 bases between them. There are 11 residues in the CDR3.

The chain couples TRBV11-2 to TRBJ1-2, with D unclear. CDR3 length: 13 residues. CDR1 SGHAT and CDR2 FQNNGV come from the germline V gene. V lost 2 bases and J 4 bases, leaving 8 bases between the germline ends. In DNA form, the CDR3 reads TGTGCCAGCAGCTTAAGTTTCTTCTATGGCTACACCTTC. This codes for CASSLSFFYGYTF.

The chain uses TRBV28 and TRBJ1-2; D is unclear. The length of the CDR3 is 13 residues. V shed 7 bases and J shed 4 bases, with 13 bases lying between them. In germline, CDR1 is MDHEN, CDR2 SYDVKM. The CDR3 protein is CASIRLGGYGYTF. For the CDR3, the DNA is TGTGCCAGCATTCGTTTGGGAGGCTATGGCTACACCTTC.

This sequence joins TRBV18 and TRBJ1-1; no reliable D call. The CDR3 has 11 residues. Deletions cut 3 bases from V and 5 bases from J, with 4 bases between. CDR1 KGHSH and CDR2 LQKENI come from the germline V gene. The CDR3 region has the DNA TGTGCCAGCTCACCCCTGACTGAAGCTTTCTTT. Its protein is CASSPLTEAFF.